Below, 29 T cell receptor beta chains from the same sample are listed, as sequenced in a study of T cell responses to AZD1222 COVID-19 vaccine. The assay was immunoSEQ multiplex PCR, and TCRdb's table has in-frame clones only and misses some. The data hold more than 90,000 clones, with almost 90% observed a single time. Sequencing used peripheral blood, obtained 28 days after the second AZD1222 dose. These TCRs come from an adult who received the AZD1222 COVID-19 vaccine.

This chain uses TRBV6-1 with TRBJ2-7, with D unresolved. V gave up 3 bases and J gave up 3 bases, with 6 bases separating them. This CDR3 has 12 amino acids. Germline values: CDR1 MNHNS, CDR2 SASEGT. CDR3 DNA sequence: TGTGCCAGCAGTGAGGGCGGCTACGAGCAGTACTTC. It yields the protein CASSEGGYEQYF.

The V gene is TRBV30, the J gene TRBJ1-2; D unclear. V dropped 0 bases and J dropped 8 bases, with 7 bases sitting between them. CDR1 is GTSNPN and CDR2 is SVGIG in the germline V gene (reference sequence). The CDR3 extends over 11 amino acids. CDR3 sequence reads: CAWSVGEGYTF. DNA for the CDR3: TGTGCCTGGAGTGTAGGCGAAGGCTACACCTTC.

The CDR3 loop is CASSVGLRPNEQFF. DNA for the CDR3: TGTGCCAGCAGCGTAGGGCTCAGGCCCAATGAGCAGTTCTTC. The chain links TRBV9 to TRBJ2-1; D ambiguous. There are 14 residues in the CDR3. The V and J ends lost 0 bases and 6 bases respectively, with 10 bases between them. CDR1 and CDR2 (germline): SGDLS, YYNGEE.

The rearrangement joins TRBV6-4 to TRBJ2-3; the match to TRBD2 covers 9 bases. V gave up 4 bases and J gave up 5 bases; unmatched junction bases: 1. This CDR3 has 13 amino acids. From germline, CDR1 is MRHNA and CDR2 SNTAGT. The CDR3 nucleotides read TGTGCCAGCAGTGTACTAGCGGGAGATACGCAGTATTTT. The encoded protein is CASSVLAGDTQYF.

The chain is built from TRBV11-2 and TRBJ2-5; 10 bases line up with TRBD1. This CDR3 comprises 15 residues. Germline V gene sequence: CDR1 SGHAT, CDR2 FQNNGV. With V trimmed by 5 bases and J by 1 base, 4 bases remained unmatched. This chain's CDR3 is CASSPGQGFQETQYF. In nucleotides, the CDR3 is TGTGCCAGCAGCCCGGGACAGGGGTTCCAAGAGACCCAGTACTTC.

The chain couples TRBV27 to TRBJ2-3, with unresolved D. Germline CDR1 is MNHEY and CDR2 is SMNVEV (reference sequence). The CDR3 loop spans 14 amino acids. Trimming took off 7 bases at V and 0 bases at J, with 11 bases between the two ends. For the CDR3, the DNA is TGTGCCAGCAAGGCATTCACTAGCACAGATACGCAGTATTTT. This codes for CASKAFTSTDTQYF.

The chain joins TRBV7-9 to TRBJ2-1; D not certain. Between the trimmed V and J ends, which lost 4 bases and 10 bases, there was a span of 14 bases. The CDR3 runs to 13 residues. CDR1 SEHNR and CDR2 FQNEAQ come from the germline V gene (reference sequence). CDR3 sequence: CASSSVHRLEQFF. DNA for the CDR3: TGTGCCAGCAGCTCAGTACACCGGTTAGAGCAGTTCTTC.

The chain carries TRBV4-1 and TRBJ1-6; D uncertain. Germline V gene lookup returns CDR1 MGHRA and CDR2 YSYEKL. There are 18 residues in the CDR3. V was clipped by 1 base and J by 0 bases, with 13 bases between them. CDR3 in amino acids: CASSQAGGPSSYNSPLHF. In DNA form, the CDR3 reads TGCGCCAGCAGCCAAGCGGGTGGACCGAGCTCCTATAATTCACCCCTCCACTTT.

The chain uses TRBV28 and TRBJ1-5; tentative D call: TRBD1 (5 bases). Germline values: CDR1 MDHEN, CDR2 SYDVKM. The CDR3 is 18 residues long. Trimming removed 5 bases at V and 4 bases at J, with 24 bases between. CDR3: CASSPGTDAISANQPQHF. CDR3 nucleotides: TGTGCCAGCAGTCCTGGGACGGATGCAATCAGTGCGAATCAGCCCCAGCATTTT.

This chain connects TRBV5-4 to TRBJ2-3; TRBD2 might be the D (7 bases). The CDR3 runs 14 residues. The V and J ends lost 4 bases and 3 bases respectively, with 12 bases between them. CDR1 is SGHNT and CDR2 is YYREEE in the germline V gene (reference sequence). The DNA for the CDR3 is TGTGCCAGCAGCCCGGGGGGCCATACAGATACGCAGTATTTT. Amino acid sequence: CASSPGGHTDTQYF.

The J gene is TRBJ1-1, the V gene TRBV29-1; 8 positions agree with TRBD1. Germline-derived CDR1 and CDR2 are SQVTM and ANQGSEA. The CDR3 is 16 residues long. V shed 7 bases, J shed 0 bases, and the junction held 13 bases outside the gene matches. CDR3 in amino acids: CSAGGGRGPMNTEAFF. The CDR3 DNA follows: TGCAGCGCCGGGGGTGGCAGGGGGCCGATGAACACTGAAGCTTTCTTT.

The genes are TRBV5-4 and TRBJ2-5, with D tentatively TRBD1 or TRBD2 (6 bases each). CDR3 size: 15 residues. V gave up 4 bases and J gave up 4 bases, with 17 bases separating them. CDR1 and CDR2 (germline): SGHNT, YYREEE (reference sequence). CDR3 bases: TGTGCCAGCAGCAACGGGGGCGCCCTAGGAGAGACCCAGTACTTC. This codes for CASSNGGALGETQYF.

CDR3 sequence reads: CASRTSEGQPQHF. DNA for the CDR3: TGTGCCAGCAGGACGTCGGAGGGTCAGCCCCAGCATTTT. The chain has TRBV27 and TRBJ1-5; D remains unclear. Germline CDR1 MNHEY, CDR2 SMNVEV (reference sequence). The V gene lost 6 bases and the J gene lost 6 bases, with 12 bases spanning the gap. The CDR3 length is 13 residues.

This chain uses TRBV9 with TRBJ1-4; 7 bases agree with TRBD1. V shed 4 bases, J shed 11 bases, and the junction held 8 bases outside the gene matches. CDR1 SGDLS and CDR2 YYNGEE come from the germline V gene. This CDR3 has 13 residues. The CDR3 DNA is TGTGCCAGCAGCCCACGACAGGGTACGAAACTGTTTTTT. Its translation: CASSPRQGTKLFF.

The chain has TRBV6-5 and TRBJ2-7, with 13 bases that match TRBD2. The V and J ends lost 9 bases and 4 bases, in that order; junction bases with no gene match: 3. The CDR3 sequence is 13 residues long. Germline CDR1 is MNHEY and CDR2 is SVGAGI. CDR3 DNA: TGTGCCAGTGGACTAGCGGGAGATTACGAGCAGTACTTC. This codes for CASGLAGDYEQYF.

V usage is TRBV7-9 and J usage is TRBJ2-2, with 9 bases matching TRBD1. The length of the CDR3 is 16 residues. The germline CDR1 and CDR2 sequences are SEHNR and FQNEAQ (reference sequence). V trimming: 4 bases; J trimming: 5 bases; junction bases outside the gene matches: 8. The CDR3 DNA sequence: TGTGCCAGCAGCTCGACTTGGGACAGGGTGACCGGGGAGCTGTTTTTT. It translates to CASSSTWDRVTGELFF.

The rearrangement uses TRBV7-9 and TRBJ2-5; no firm D call. The ends were cut back, 5 bases at V and 5 bases at J, with 15 bases in the middle. The CDR3 consists of 14 residues. Germline-derived CDR1 and CDR2 are SEHNR and FQNEAQ (reference sequence). The CDR3 region has the DNA TGTGCCAGCAGCCCCCAGGTCGCCTCGGAGACCCAGTACTTC. Protein product: CASSPQVASETQYF.

The chain has TRBV5-1 and TRBJ2-5; 12 nucleotides agree with TRBD2. The CDR3 is made up of 15 amino acids. The germline gives CDR1 SGHRS, CDR2 YFSETQ. J was trimmed by 9 bases and V by 2 bases; bases with no gene match: 8. In nucleotides, the CDR3 is TGCGCCAGCAGCTTAGGGACTAGCGGGCCAGGGGCCCAGTACTTC. Translation gives CASSLGTSGPGAQYF.

The chain couples TRBV27 to TRBJ1-1, with unresolved D. Deletions cut 5 bases from V and 3 bases from J, with 28 bases between. Germline loops: CDR1 MNHEY, CDR2 SMNVEV (reference sequence). The CDR3 has 19 residues. CDR3 nucleotide sequence: TGTGCCAGCAGTCCAGTCCCCCGGGTCTTCTATGGGTCGGACACTGAAGCTTTCTTT. Its translation is CASSPVPRVFYGSDTEAFF.

The rearrangement links TRBV24-1 to TRBJ2-1, with D possibly being TRBD1 (5 bases). CDR3 size: 12 residues. The germline gives CDR1 KGHDR, CDR2 SFDVKD. The V and J ends lost 0 bases and 14 bases respectively, with 10 bases between them. The CDR3 DNA follows: TGTGCCACCAGTGATTTGGCGGACATTGAGTTCTTC. It translates to CATSDLADIEFF.

This sequence joins TRBV5-1 and TRBJ1-3; D gene unclear. The CDR3 is made up of 15 amino acids. CDR1 is SGHRS, CDR2 YFSETQ, per germline. Trimming removed 0 bases from V and 0 bases from J, with 7 bases in between. CDR3 sequence (DNA): TGCGCCAGCAGCTTGGACGGTGGCTCTGGAAACACCATATATTTT. This gives the protein CASSLDGGSGNTIYF.

The chain employs TRBV10-3 and TRBJ1-3; D is perhaps TRBD1 (5 bases). The CDR3 covers 15 residues. Germline V lookup: CDR1 ENHRY, CDR2 SYGVKD. V shed 4 bases and J shed 4 bases, with 14 bases lying between them. The CDR3 bases are TGTGCCATCAGTGGGGACGGTGGAGTGGGAAACACCATATATTTT. Amino acids: CAISGDGGVGNTIYF.

This clone appeared a few times. The J gene is TRBJ2-2, the V gene TRBV12-5, with D tentatively TRBD2 (6 bases). Germline CDR1 reads LGHNT; CDR2 reads FRNRAP. V was trimmed by 6 bases and J by 11 bases, leaving 16 bases between them. The CDR3 is 13 amino acids. CDR3 DNA sequence: TGTGCTAGTGGCCGAGAAGTGGAGGGAGAGCTGTTTTTT. Translation: CASGREVEGELFF. The whole variable domain, filled in from reference TRBV12-5 and TRBJ2-2, reads DARVTQTPRHKVTEMGQEVTMRCQPILGHNTVFWYRQTMMQGLELLAYFRNRAPLDDSGMPKDRFSAEMPDATLATLKIQPSEPRDSAVYFCASGREVEGELFFGEGSRLTVL.

V usage is TRBV6-1 and J usage is TRBJ2-7; a possible D gene is TRBD1 (6 bases). Germline V gene sequence: CDR1 MNHNS, CDR2 SASEGT. Trimming removed 7 bases from V and 0 bases from J, with 16 bases in between. CDR3 length: 15 residues. The CDR3 spells CASNLLQGSSYEQYF. The CDR3 DNA follows: TGTGCCAGCAACCTACTACAGGGAAGCTCCTACGAGCAGTACTTC.

Concerning this clone: Distinct nucleotide sequences in the sample also encode this CDR3. The rearrangement joins TRBV6-2 or TRBV6-3 to TRBJ1-5, with 7 nucleotides matching TRBD1. The CDR3 sequence is 14 residues long. CDR1 and CDR2 from the germline V gene are MNHEY and SVGEGT. Germline trimming cut 4 bases from V and 2 bases from J; bases unmatched to any gene: 2. The CDR3 reads CASSWDSGNQPQHF. Here the CDR3 DNA reads TGTGCCAGCAGTTGGGACAGTGGCAATCAGCCCCAGCATTTT.

V gene TRBV6-5 combines with J gene TRBJ1-2, with a possible D match to TRBD1 (5 bases). In germline, CDR1 is MNHEY, CDR2 SVGAGI. The CDR3 consists of 13 residues. Between the trimmed V and J ends, which lost 6 bases and 2 bases, there was a span of 10 bases. As DNA, the CDR3 is TGTGCCAGCAGCAGGGAAGGGAACTATGGCTACACCTTC. It codes for CASSREGNYGYTF.

The V gene is TRBV5-4, the J gene TRBJ2-7, with 12 bases matching TRBD1. This CDR3 has 13 amino acids. The junction had 1 base not matched to a gene; V was cut back by 3 bases and J by 6 bases. In germline, CDR1 is SGHNT, CDR2 YYREEE (reference sequence). The DNA of the CDR3 is TGTGCCAGCAGCTGGGGACAGGGGGCCGAGCAGTACTTC. Amino acids: CASSWGQGAEQYF.

V is TRBV14 and J is TRBJ2-1; the match to TRBD2 covers 14 bases. Per germline, CDR1 SGHDN and CDR2 FVKESK. Trimming cost V 1 base and J 5 bases; bases outside gene matches: 1. This CDR3 is built from 16 residues. The CDR3 DNA reads TGTGCCAGCAGCCAAGGACTAGCGGGGGGGAACAATGAGCAGTTCTTC. This codes for CASSQGLAGGNNEQFF. Full variable domain (remainder filled in from reference TRBV14 and TRBJ2-1): EAGVTQFPSHSVIEKGQTVTLRCDPISGHDNLYWYRRVMGKEIKFLLHFVKESKQDESGMPNNRFLAERTGGTYSTLKVQPAELEDSGVYFCASSQGLAGGNNEQFFGPGTRLTVL.

This rearrangement joins TRBV10-3 to TRBJ2-2; D uncertain. Germline values: CDR1 ENHRY, CDR2 SYGVKD. V dropped 6 bases and J dropped 0 bases, with 5 bases sitting between them. The CDR3 is made up of 13 amino acids. The CDR3 sequence: CAISPSNTGELFF. As DNA, the CDR3 is TGTGCCATCAGCCCTTCGAACACCGGGGAGCTGTTTTTT.